This TCR beta chain was captured in a study of OX40 agonist ivuxolimab in advanced cancers. Looking at the study overall: Ivuxolimab, which targeted the costimulatory receptor OX40 (CD134), was an agonistic, fully human IgG2 monoclonal antibody. Partial responses were achieved by three dose-escalation patients, of whom one had hepatocellular carcinoma and two had cutaneous melanoma. The monotherapy dose-escalation portion (N = 52 patients) of the phase I ivuxolimab trial is reported in the paper. In the dose-escalation cohort, approximately 80% of patients were male, and the mean age was 60 years with a range of roughly 20 to 80. The point of sequencing TCRbeta in the periphery was to test whether ivuxolimab changed TCR sequence diversity and drove clonal T-cell expansion. Patients were allowed to have had prior anti-PD-1, anti-PD-L1 or anti-CTLA-4 therapy, and about 40% of the dose-escalation patients had been treated with checkpoint inhibitors. Of the 52 patients in dose escalation, some 19 had hepatocellular carcinoma, about 15 had melanoma, 9 had renal cell carcinoma and 9 had head and neck cancer. Intravenous ivuxolimab was administered to patients every 2 weeks at six dose levels: 0.01, 0.1, 0.3, 1.5, 3 and 10 mg/kg. Results the study describes overall, beyond this receptor: Low levels of normalized T-cell clonal expansion were also seen in some nonresponding patients. In the 0.1-3.0 mg/kg groups, partial responders were among the patients with the lowest normalized peripheral clonal expansion, particularly in CD8+ T cells. At doses of 0.1 to 3.0 mg/kg, clonal expansion of both CD4+ and CD8+ blood T cells was observed from baseline to week 6. Which antigens the clonally expanded peripheral T cells were specific for was not determined. After ivuxolimab, expanded clones were on average more numerous among CD8+ T cells than among CD4+ T cells.

Genomic DNA was extracted from sorted cells for sequencing of the TCRbeta CDR3 region. The immunoSEQ Assay was used for sequencing of TCRbeta CDR3 regions. TCRdb obtained this table from immuneACCESS and retained in-frame rearrangements with V and J assigned. These tables miss some clones; where compared with another copy, unresolved V genes account for less than half of the shortfall, and the remainder is unexplained. Here the sample has approximately 46,000 clones; approximately 80% occur a single time. Of the sample, over 2% is held by the ten largest clones. Patients with autoimmune disease history or receiving systemic immunosuppression were excluded from the trial. Peripheral blood for TCR sequencing was drawn from every dose cohort at baseline, at cycle 4 day 1 and at cycle 7 day 1. Samples came from an open-label, multicenter, first-in-human phase I dose-escalation trial of ivuxolimab. Adults with locally advanced or metastatic head and neck squamous cell, hepatocellular, melanoma or renal cell carcinoma were enrolled in the trial. Before TCR sequencing, CD4+ T cells and CD8+ T cells were sorted from peripheral blood as separate populations.

Taken from cysteine to phenylalanine, the CDR3 has 13 residues. Only the CDR3 part of the read is kept: 39 bases, read in frame from the first base. The germline V gene (reference sequence) yields SGHNT for CDR1 and YYREEE for CDR2. V is cut by 0 bases and J by 4 bases, and the space between the germline ends is 8 bases. With respect to this clone: Its antigen remains unidentified. Qualities for individual bases were not recorded, and no much larger clone is one base off.

Sequenced here: CD4+ or CD8+ T cells sorted from blood, sampled in a trial of the OX40 agonist ivuxolimab. This chain joins TRBV5-4 to TRBJ2-7; the D gene is perhaps TRBD1, on 5 matching bases. The sequence was obtained from an adult with an advanced solid tumor such as melanoma, head and neck, liver or kidney cancer. The sequence in DNA is TGTGCCAGCAGCTTGGGGACACAATACGAGCAGTACTTC. Its product reads: CASSLGTQYEQYF.